What follows are 32 T cell receptor beta chains derived from one specimen sequenced in a study of blood T cell repertoires in COVID-19. Clones were read by immunoSEQ multiplex PCR, and TCRdb kept only the in-frame ones, dropping some. The table has approximately 250,000 clones, 75% to 85% seen once. Input material: peripheral blood. The receptors originated from a human donor in a cohort sampled during active COVID-19.

This chain connects TRBV5-4 to TRBJ2-7; possibly TRBD2 for D (7 bases). Germline V gene sequence: CDR1 SGHNT, CDR2 YYREEE (reference sequence). This CDR3 is 14 amino acids long. Trimming pared 3 bases from V and 3 bases from J, leaving 13 bases between. The CDR3 reads CASSSRGRNYEQYF. In DNA form, the CDR3 reads TGTGCCAGCAGCTCGCGGGGGCGAAACTACGAGCAGTACTTC.

The V gene is TRBV27, the J gene TRBJ1-1; D is possibly TRBD1 (6 bases). The germline V gene encodes CDR1 MNHEY and CDR2 SMNVEV (reference sequence). The V end lost 7 bases, the J end lost 3 bases, and 12 bases lay between the germline ends. The CDR3 covers 13 residues. CDR3 protein: CASKGGVYTEAFF. The DNA of the CDR3 is TGTGCCAGCAAAGGGGGGGTTTACACTGAAGCTTTCTTT.

This clone was counted once. This chain links TRBV7-9 with TRBJ1-2; no definite D call. The V and J ends lost 6 bases and 4 bases respectively, with 24 bases between them. The CDR3 covers 17 residues. CDR1 and CDR2 (germline): SEHNR, FQNEAQ (reference sequence). CDR3 DNA sequence: TGTGCCAGCAGTCCACCTTTCGTGGCAGGAAGCCGCTATGGCTACACCTTC. Translating gives CASSPPFVAGSRYGYTF.

The rearrangement links TRBV2 to TRBJ1-1; possibly TRBD1 for D (5 bases). Trimming left V 7 bases short and J 2 bases short, with 11 bases between. The germline gives CDR1 SNHLY, CDR2 FYNNEI. The CDR3 is made up of 13 amino acids. CDR3: CASTSDSNTEAFF. As DNA, the CDR3 is TGTGCCAGCACGAGCGACAGCAACACTGAAGCTTTCTTT.

The chain has TRBV6-6 and TRBJ2-5, with 9 positions matching TRBD1. Germline V lookup: CDR1 MNHNY, CDR2 SVGAGI (reference sequence). The CDR3 spans 15 residues. V was pared by 4 bases and J by 5 bases, with 8 bases of the junction left unmatched. CDR3: CASSSPTGGRETQYF. CDR3 nucleotides: TGTGCCAGCAGTTCACCGACAGGGGGAAGGGAGACCCAGTACTTC.

The chain combines TRBV10-3 with TRBJ1-4; the D is unclear. This CDR3 spans 18 amino acids. Trimming cost V 0 bases and J 3 bases, with 17 bases left between them. Germline CDR1 reads ENHRY; CDR2 reads SYGVKD. In nucleotides, the CDR3 is TGTGCCATCAGTGAGTCGATTTCCGCTGGAGGCCCTAATGAAAAACTGTTTTTT. This sequence encodes CAISESISAGGPNEKLFF.

The chain is built from TRBV27 and TRBJ1-4; D remains unclear. The CDR3 is 13 amino acids. The V end lost 10 bases, the J end lost 4 bases, and 13 bases lay between the germline ends. The germline V gene encodes CDR1 MNHEY and CDR2 SMNVEV (reference sequence). CDR3 protein: CATLGAGNEKLFF. CDR3 DNA: TGTGCCACCCTCGGCGCGGGTAATGAAAAACTGTTTTTT.

V and J are TRBV4-2 and TRBJ1-4, with D hard to call. This CDR3 has 13 amino acids. Per germline, CDR1 LGHNA and CDR2 YNFKEQ. V shed 0 bases and J shed 7 bases, with 6 bases lying between them. The CDR3 region is CASSQDRLEKLFF. In nucleotides, the CDR3 is TGTGCCAGCAGCCAAGACAGGCTTGAAAAACTGTTTTTT.

The chain employs TRBV5-1 and TRBJ1-1; 8 bases align to TRBD1. The CDR3 covers 15 residues. J lost 3 bases, V lost 0 bases, and 4 bases had no gene match. Germline V gives CDR1 SGHRS, CDR2 YFSETQ. The DNA of the CDR3 is TGCGCCAGCAGCTTGGTTGAGGGACAGGACACTGAAGCTTTCTTT. Amino acids: CASSLVEGQDTEAFF.

The chain links TRBV6-5 to TRBJ1-5; perhaps TRBD1 as D (5 bases). Per the germline V gene, CDR1 is MNHEY and CDR2 is SVGAGI. The CDR3 runs 13 residues. V was shortened by 8 bases and J by 4 bases, with 12 bases between the two germline ends. CDR3 nucleotides: TGTGCCAGCGGCCAGGGAAAGAATCAGCCCCAGCATTTT. As protein: CASGQGKNQPQHF.

This chain joins TRBV25-1 and TRBJ2-1; 13 bases map to TRBD2. Germline loops: CDR1 MGHDK, CDR2 SYGVNS. V trimming: 4 bases; J trimming: 8 bases; junction bases outside the gene matches: 11. CDR3 size: 17 residues. The CDR3 protein is CASSVPLGLAGSDEQFF. The CDR3 bases are TGTGCCAGCAGTGTACCCCTGGGACTAGCGGGATCGGATGAGCAGTTCTTC.

This chain joins TRBV6-4 and TRBJ2-2; TRBD1 agrees at 7 bases. There are 14 residues in the CDR3. Germline CDR1 reads MRHNA; CDR2 reads SNTAGT. V lost 5 bases, J lost 7 bases, and 7 bases stayed unmatched. CDR3: CASSNQGDGGELFF. The CDR3 region has the DNA TGTGCCAGCAGTAACCAGGGGGATGGCGGGGAGCTGTTTTTT.

In regard to this clone: This CDR3 is also generated by other DNA sequences in the sample. This chain connects TRBV3-1 (or the pseudogene TRBV3-2) to TRBJ2-2; D gene unclear. V was pared by 4 bases and J by 4 bases, with 4 bases between. CDR1 and CDR2 (germline): LGHDT, YNNKEL (reference sequence). The CDR3 runs to 12 residues. CDR3 DNA: TGTGCCAGCAGCCTTAGCACCGGGGAGCTGTTTTTT. It yields the protein CASSLSTGELFF.

V is TRBV7-2 and J is TRBJ2-6; D unresolved. V was cut by 5 bases and J by 2 bases, with 7 bases left in between. This CDR3 contains 14 residues. Germline CDR1 reads SGHTA; CDR2 reads FQGNSA. CDR3 amino acids: CASSRSAGANVLTF. The CDR3 DNA is TGTGCCAGCAGCCGGTCGGCTGGGGCCAACGTCCTGACTTTC.

The V gene is TRBV10-2, the J gene TRBJ1-6, with 9 bases fitting TRBD1. Germline lookup yields CDR1 WSHSY and CDR2 SAAADI. Germline trimming cut 10 bases from V and 9 bases from J; bases unmatched to any gene: 7. The CDR3 contains 13 residues. The CDR3, as DNA: TGCGCCACCCTGGACAGGGGACGTTCACCCCTCCACTTT. It codes for CATLDRGRSPLHF.

This chain joins TRBV5-6 and TRBJ2-7, with unresolved D. V dropped 5 bases and J dropped 6 bases, with 18 bases sitting between them. The CDR3 is 14 amino acids. The germline gives CDR1 SGHDT, CDR2 YYEEEE. The CDR3 DNA reads TGTGCCAGCAGTAACGGCGGAAGGCTTCCCGAGCAGTACTTC. This codes for CASSNGGRLPEQYF.

The rearrangement joins TRBV28 to TRBJ1-2; D might be TRBD1 (5 bases). Trimming cost V 5 bases and J 5 bases, with 27 bases left between them. The CDR3 runs 18 residues. Germline loops: CDR1 MDHEN, CDR2 SYDVKM. CDR3 sequence: CASSDASGGLEGRYGYTF. The CDR3 DNA is TGTGCCAGCAGTGATGCTTCTGGGGGGTTGGAGGGAAGATATGGCTACACCTTC.

The CDR3 loop reads CATSDYGQATGKTQYF. The DNA for the CDR3 is TGTGCCACCAGTGATTATGGACAGGCGACGGGAAAGACCCAGTACTTC. The V gene is TRBV24-1, the J gene TRBJ2-5, with 7 bases that match TRBD1. J gave up 6 bases and V 2 bases, and 11 bases lay outside the gene matches. The germline gives CDR1 KGHDR, CDR2 SFDVKD. CDR3 length: 16 residues.

This chain links TRBV5-1 with TRBJ2-2; TRBD2 is a possible D gene (5 bases). Per germline, CDR1 SGHRS and CDR2 YFSETQ. Deletions cut 6 bases from V and 4 bases from J, with 10 bases between. The CDR3 is 13 amino acids. CDR3 amino acids: CASNREGTGELFF. The CDR3 DNA reads as TGCGCCAGCAACCGAGAGGGCACCGGGGAGCTGTTTTTT.

The CDR3: CAISEQGDHSNQPQHF. CDR3 bases: TGTGCCATCAGTGAGCAAGGGGATCATAGCAATCAGCCCCAGCATTTT. V is TRBV10-3 and J is TRBJ1-5; tentatively, D is TRBD1 (5 bases). V lost 2 bases and J lost 0, with 11 bases in between. This CDR3 is built from 16 residues. Germline V gene data show CDR1 as ENHRY and CDR2 as SYGVKD.

CDR3 DNA: TGCAGCGTTGTAAGGCTAGGCACAGATACGCAGTATTTT. The encoded protein is CSVVRLGTDTQYF. The chain couples TRBV29-1 to TRBJ2-3; D call uncertain. This CDR3 has 13 amino acids. Trimming pared 4 bases from V and 1 base from J, leaving 9 bases between. From germline, CDR1 is SQVTM and CDR2 ANQGSEA.

This chain connects TRBV28 to TRBJ2-5, with D perhaps TRBD1 (6 bases). The CDR3 is 16 amino acids. CDR1 MDHEN and CDR2 SYDVKM come from the germline V gene. The V and J ends lost 0 bases and 2 bases respectively, with 13 bases between them. The CDR3 sequence: CASSLWAGASQETQYF. CDR3 sequence (DNA): TGTGCCAGCAGTTTATGGGCAGGGGCATCGCAAGAGACCCAGTACTTC.

The rearrangement uses TRBV2 and TRBJ1-2; 7 bases are a match to TRBD1. Looked up from germline, CDR1 is SNHLY and CDR2 is FYNNEI. V shed 5 bases and J 2 bases; nucleotides not matched to a gene: 5. The CDR3 is made up of 14 amino acids. In DNA, the CDR3 is TGTGCCAGCAGTTGGGACAGATTGAACTATGGCTACACCTTC. It yields the protein CASSWDRLNYGYTF.

This chain uses TRBV21-1 with TRBJ2-3; TRBD2 reflects the table's D call only, with no check against the DNA. TRBV21-1 is a pseudogene locus. The CDR3 consists of 15 residues. CDR3 residues: CASSKVPGNTDTQYF. Written as DNA, the CDR3 is TGTGCCAGCAGCAAAGTCCCGGGGAACACAGATACGCAGTATTTT.

This clone was seen more than once but under ten times. V and J are TRBV2 and TRBJ2-1; a weak D match, TRBD2 (7 bases). Per the germline V gene, CDR1 is SNHLY and CDR2 is FYNNEI. Trimming stripped 2 bases from V and 3 bases from J, with 11 bases between. The CDR3 runs to 15 residues. The CDR3 DNA is TGTGCCAGCAGTGAATCAGCGGGACACTACAATGAGCAGTTCTTC. Protein product: CASSESAGHYNEQFF.

This clone was recorded once. V is TRBV6-5 and J is TRBJ2-5; 8 nucleotides align to TRBD1. This CDR3 spans 15 amino acids. Per the germline V gene, CDR1 is MNHEY and CDR2 is SVGAGI. V was clipped by 2 bases and J by 5 bases; unmatched bases: 7. The CDR3 here is CASSYAAGQGETQYF. The CDR3 DNA reads TGTGCCAGCAGTTACGCAGCAGGACAGGGCGAGACCCAGTACTTC.

This clone has a single count. This rearrangement joins TRBV5-1 to TRBJ2-7; TRBD1 matches 11 bases. CDR1 SGHRS and CDR2 YFSETQ come from the germline V gene. CDR3 length equals 15 residues. V lost 7 bases and J lost 7; bases outside the gene matches: 13. The CDR3 nucleotides are TGCGCCAGCGGATACTTAGGACAGGGGGCCTCGGAGCAGTACTTC. Translation gives CASGYLGQGASEQYF.

This clone was recorded only once. This CDR3 reads CASSSRAGALEQYF. The CDR3 bases are TGTGCCAGCAGCTCCCGTGCGGGAGCACTCGAGCAGTACTTC. This sequence joins TRBV5-8 and TRBJ2-7, with TRBD2 matching 7 bases. J lost 6 bases, V lost 3 bases, and 9 bases had no gene match. Germline CDR1 is SGHTS and CDR2 is YDEGEE. The CDR3 is made up of 14 amino acids. Using reference TRBV5-8 and TRBJ2-7 for the parts outside the CDR3, the full variable domain is EAGVTQSPTHLIKTRGQQATLRCSPISGHTSVYWYQQALGLGLQFLLWYDEGEERNRGNFPPRFSGRQFPNYSSELNVNALELEDSALYLCASSSRAGALEQYFGPGTRLTVT.

On this clone: The sample contains more than one DNA sequence encoding this CDR3. V gene TRBV7-6 combines with J gene TRBJ2-7; 11 nucleotides line up with TRBD2. This CDR3 has 14 residues. The V gene end was trimmed by 5 bases and the J gene end by 2 bases; junction bases not matched to a gene: 2. Looked up from germline, CDR1 is SGHVS and CDR2 is FNYEAQ. CDR3 DNA: TGTGCCAGCAGCCTGACTAGCGGGACCTACGAGCAGTACTTC. This gives the protein CASSLTSGTYEQYF.

This chain links TRBV27 with TRBJ2-1; tentatively, D is TRBD1 (6 bases). V shed 3 bases and J shed 0 bases, with 9 bases lying between them. There are 15 residues in the CDR3. The germline V gene encodes CDR1 MNHEY and CDR2 SMNVEV (reference sequence). The CDR3, as DNA: TGTGCCAGCAGTTTTCCGGACAGCTCCTACAATGAGCAGTTCTTC. Amino acids: CASSFPDSSYNEQFF.

This sequence joins TRBV5-4 and TRBJ2-1; 9 positions match TRBD2. The trim removed 5 bases at V and 7 bases at J, leaving 10 bases unmatched. The CDR3 extends over 15 amino acids. Germline V CDR1 and CDR2: SGHNT, YYREEE (reference sequence). CDR3 nucleotide sequence: TGTGCCAGCAGAAAACTAGCGGGTGAGTTGAATGAGCAGTTCTTC. The encoded protein is CASRKLAGELNEQFF.

The chain combines TRBV5-1 with TRBJ2-1, with 16 bases that match TRBD2. Trimming at V came to 0 bases and at J to 4 bases, leaving 7 bases not matched to a gene. This CDR3 has 19 residues. From germline, CDR1 is SGHRS and CDR2 YFSETQ. DNA of the CDR3: TGCGCCAGCAGCTTGGCCGGGACTAGCGGGAGGGCCCTTTACAATGAGCAGTTCTTC. As protein: CASSLAGTSGRALYNEQFF.